The rows below give T cell receptor beta chains drawn from one sample of a study of blood T cell repertoires in COVID-19. Produced via immunoSEQ multiplex PCR; TCRdb's table is partial and in-frame only. This sample has fewer than 400,000 clones, with less than 85% found just once. Sequencing input: PBMCs or T cells enriched from blood (not recorded which). The receptors here all came from a woman aged 25 to 39 who had been exposed to COVID-19. The CDR3 runs from the conserved cysteine through the conserved F or W. D genes are given only for firm matches. Expanded clones are given a class, and other clones once, few, many or no size at all.

clone size: -
V gene: TRBV9
J gene: TRBJ2-7
CDR3 length: 14
D gene: -
CDR3 protein: CASSFENAGDEQYF
CDR3 DNA: TGTGCCAGCAGCTTCGAAAATGCAGGGGACGAGCAGTACTTC

clone size: -
V gene: TRBV5-1
J gene: TRBJ1-3
CDR3 length: 17
D gene: TRBD1
CDR3 protein: CASSPQDRFYSGNTIYF
CDR3 DNA: TGCGCCAGCAGCCCCCAGGACAGGTTCTACTCTGGAAACACCATATATTTT

clone size: few
V gene: TRBV4-3
J gene: TRBJ1-1
CDR3 length: 17
D gene: TRBD1
CDR3 protein: CASSQDPPDREGAEAFF
CDR3 DNA: TGCGCCAGCAGCCAAGATCCCCCGGACAGGGAGGGGGCTGAAGCTTTCTTT

clone size: -
V gene: TRBV11-2
J gene: TRBJ2-2
CDR3 length: 15
D gene: -
CDR3 protein: CASSSDSLNTGELFF
CDR3 DNA: TGTGCCAGCAGCTCGGACAGCTTAAACACCGGGGAGCTGTTTTTT

clone size: -
V gene: TRBV7-9
J gene: TRBJ1-2
CDR3 length: 13
D gene: -
CDR3 protein: CASSPGGSYGYTF
CDR3 DNA: TGTGCCAGCAGCCCCGGGGGAAGCTATGGCTACACCTTC

clone size: -
V gene: TRBV3-1/TRBV3-2
J gene: TRBJ2-1
CDR3 length: 12
D gene: TRBD2
CDR3 protein: CASRGGRYEQFF
CDR3 DNA: TGTGCCAGCAGGGGCGGGAGATATGAGCAGTTCTTC

clone size: -
V gene: TRBV3-1/TRBV3-2
J gene: TRBJ2-7
CDR3 length: 14
D gene: TRBD1
CDR3 protein: CASSQEGQLYEQYF
CDR3 DNA: TGTGCCAGCAGCCAAGAGGGACAGCTCTACGAGCAGTACTTC

clone size: few
V gene: TRBV4-1
J gene: TRBJ1-4
CDR3 length: 16
D gene: -
CDR3 protein: CASSQGMTTPNEKLFF
CDR3 DNA: TGCGCCAGCAGTCAGGGGATGACGACTCCTAATGAAAAACTGTTTTTT

clone size: -
V gene: TRBV19
J gene: TRBJ2-2
CDR3 length: 14
D gene: TRBD1
CDR3 protein: CASINRGDTGELFF
CDR3 DNA: TGTGCCAGTATTAACAGGGGGGACACCGGGGAGCTGTTTTTT

clone size: -
V gene: TRBV3-1/TRBV3-2
J gene: TRBJ2-3
CDR3 length: 13
D gene: TRBD2
CDR3 protein: CASLVAGEDTQYF
CDR3 DNA: TGTGCCAGCTTAGTAGCGGGGGAAGATACGCAGTATTTT

clone size: -
V gene: TRBV2
J gene: TRBJ1-3
CDR3 length: 14
D gene: -
CDR3 protein: CASSALDSGNTIYF
CDR3 DNA: TGTGCCAGCAGCGCATTAGACTCTGGAAACACCATATATTTT

clone size: -
V gene: TRBV5-1
J gene: TRBJ2-1
CDR3 length: 14
D gene: TRBD1
CDR3 protein: CASSILTGDNEQFF
CDR3 DNA: TGCGCCAGCAGCATATTAACAGGGGACAATGAGCAGTTCTTC

clone size: -
V gene: TRBV28
J gene: TRBJ2-2
CDR3 length: 14
D gene: TRBD1
CDR3 protein: CASSQGQPTGELFF
CDR3 DNA: TGTGCCAGCAGTCAGGGACAGCCCACCGGGGAGCTGTTTTTT

clone size: -
V gene: TRBV27
J gene: TRBJ2-7
CDR3 length: 14
D gene: TRBD1
CDR3 protein: CASSWGQFSYEQYF
CDR3 DNA: TGTGCCAGCAGTTGGGGACAGTTCTCCTACGAGCAGTACTTC

clone size: once
V gene: TRBV28
J gene: TRBJ1-5
CDR3 length: 17
D gene: -
CDR3 protein: CASSLVGVPTGNQPQHF
CDR3 DNA: TGTGCCAGCAGTTTAGTCGGGGTCCCCACTGGCAATCAGCCCCAGCATTTT